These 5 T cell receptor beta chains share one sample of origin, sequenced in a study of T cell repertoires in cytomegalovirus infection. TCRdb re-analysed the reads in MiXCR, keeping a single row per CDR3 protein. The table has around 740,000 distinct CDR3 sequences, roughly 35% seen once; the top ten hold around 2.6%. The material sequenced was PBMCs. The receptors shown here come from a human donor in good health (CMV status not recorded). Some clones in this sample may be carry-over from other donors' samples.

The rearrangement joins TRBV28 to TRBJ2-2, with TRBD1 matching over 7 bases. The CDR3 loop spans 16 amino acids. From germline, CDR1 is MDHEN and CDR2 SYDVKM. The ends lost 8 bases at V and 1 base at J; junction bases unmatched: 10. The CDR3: CASGDPGTVNTGELFF. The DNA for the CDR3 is TGTGCCAGCGGGGACCCCGGGACAGTGAACACCGGGGAGCTGTTTTTT.

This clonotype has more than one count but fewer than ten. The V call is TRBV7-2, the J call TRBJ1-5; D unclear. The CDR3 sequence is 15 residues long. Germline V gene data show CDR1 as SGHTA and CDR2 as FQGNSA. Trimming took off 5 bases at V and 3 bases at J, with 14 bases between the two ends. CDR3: CASSRPGRANQPQHF. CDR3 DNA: TGTGCCAGCAGCCGTCCCGGACGGGCCAATCAGCCCCAGCATTTT.

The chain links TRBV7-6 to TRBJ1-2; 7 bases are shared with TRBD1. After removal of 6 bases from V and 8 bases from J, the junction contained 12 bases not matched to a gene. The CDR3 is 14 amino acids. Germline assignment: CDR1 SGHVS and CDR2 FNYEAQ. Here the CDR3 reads CASRQGRSAGGYTF. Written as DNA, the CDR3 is TGTGCCAGCAGACAGGGGAGATCAGCAGGAGGCTACACCTTC.

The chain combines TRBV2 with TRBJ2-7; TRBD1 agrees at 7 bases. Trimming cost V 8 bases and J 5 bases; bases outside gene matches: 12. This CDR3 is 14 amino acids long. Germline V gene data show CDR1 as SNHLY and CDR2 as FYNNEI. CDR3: CASHLRDRAHEQYF. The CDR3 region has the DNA TGTGCCAGCCATCTCCGGGACAGAGCCCACGAGCAGTACTTC.

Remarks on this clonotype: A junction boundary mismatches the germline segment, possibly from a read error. The CDR3 coding sequence is TGTGCCAGCAGCGTGGGGACAGGGAGGAATCGGCCCCAGCATTTT. Translating it yields CASSVGTGRNRPQHF. The J gene is TRBJ1-5, the V gene TRBV7-8; 9 nucleotides agree with TRBD1. The germline V gene has CDR1 SGHVS and CDR2 FQNEAQ. This CDR3 is 15 amino acids long.